This TCR beta chain came from a study of T cell clones after liver transplantation. Study background: TCRbeta sequencing after a pre-transplant mixed lymphocyte reaction identified graft-donor-reactive clones, later tracked in post-transplant blood. HCV positivity affected three of eight recipients; the rest lacked autoimmune or viral indications.

The sample holds a few counts of this clone. Antigen: not known. Measured with immunoSEQ multiplex PCR; TCRdb has only the in-frame clones, and not every one. The repertoire holds roughly 100,000 clones, with approximately 78% as singletons. Germline CDR1 is MNHEY and CDR2 is SVGAGI. This CDR3 comprises 14 residues. With V trimmed by 6 bases and J by 5 bases, 9 bases remained unmatched. Whole-study findings and limits: A larger donor-reactive than third-party decline suggested partial antigen-specific deletion.

Sorting of unstimulated PBMCs yielded separate CD3+CD4+ and CD3+CD8+ fractions. The chain combines TRBV6-5 with TRBJ1-2; the match to TRBD1 covers 7 bases. The sequence derives from a human donor who received a liver transplant. The source material was CD4+ T cells from blood, sampled before liver transplant. This chain's CDR3 is CASSKTGTLYGYTF. In nucleotides, the CDR3 is TGTGCCAGCAGCAAGACAGGGACTTTATATGGCTACACCTTC.